The rows below give T cell receptor beta chains drawn from one sample of a study of shared clonotypes between healthy human individuals. Clones were sequenced by immunoSEQ multiplex PCR, and TCRdb holds only the in-frame ones, with some missing. This table holds about 2.1 million clones, approximately 92% found once. The sequenced sample was naive CD8+ T cells from PBMCs. The receptors stem from a man aged 18-30 years in good health. Some clones in this sample may be carry-over from other donors' samples. Both conserved end residues are part of each CDR3. Fields, in order: clone size, V gene, D gene, J gene, CDR3 protein, CDR3 DNA. The D gene is left open where the match is weak. Some rows have no size entry. The others give once, few or many, or a class for an expanded clone.

clone size: once; V gene: TRBV5-1; D gene: TRBD2; J gene: TRBJ2-7; CDR3 protein: CASSSGLAGGYEQYF; CDR3 DNA: TGCGCCAGCAGCTCGGGACTAGCGGGAGGTTACGAGCAGTACTTC
clone size: .; V gene: TRBV27; D gene: .; J gene: TRBJ2-3; CDR3 protein: CASSVRGARTDTQYF; CDR3 DNA: TGTGCCAGCAGTGTAAGGGGGGCCCGCACAGATACGCAGTATTTT
clone size: .; V gene: TRBV9; D gene: .; J gene: TRBJ2-2; CDR3 protein: CASSPSWGGELFF; CDR3 DNA: TGTGCCAGCAGCCCTAGCTGGGGCGGGGAGCTGTTTTTT
clone size: .; V gene: TRBV19; D gene: .; J gene: TRBJ2-5; CDR3 protein: CASSLRANQETQYF; CDR3 DNA: TGTGCCAGTAGTTTGAGGGCCAACCAAGAGACCCAGTACTTC
clone size: .; V gene: TRBV7-6; D gene: .; J gene: TRBJ2-7; CDR3 protein: CASSLGWGPYEQYF; CDR3 DNA: TGTGCCAGCAGCTTAGGCTGGGGGCCTTACGAGCAGTACTTC
clone size: .; V gene: TRBV5-1; D gene: .; J gene: TRBJ2-7; CDR3 protein: CASSFETGGVSYEQYF; CDR3 DNA: TGCGCCAGCAGCTTCGAGACAGGAGGAGTCTCCTACGAGCAGTACTTC
clone size: .; V gene: TRBV27; D gene: TRBD2; J gene: TRBJ2-1; CDR3 protein: CASSLRKRLAGDYNEQFF; CDR3 DNA: TGTGCCAGCAGTTTGCGCAAAAGACTAGCGGGAGACTACAATGAGCAGTTCTTC
clone size: .; V gene: TRBV4-3; D gene: .; J gene: TRBJ1-1; CDR3 protein: CASSQGPGAVTEAFF; CDR3 DNA: TGCGCCAGCAGCCAAGGGCCGGGGGCGGTTACTGAAGCTTTCTTT
clone size: .; V gene: TRBV14; D gene: TRBD1; J gene: TRBJ2-7; CDR3 protein: CASSQDLPQGALYEQYF; CDR3 DNA: TGTGCCAGCAGCCAAGATCTTCCACAGGGGGCCCTATACGAGCAGTACTTC
clone size: .; V gene: TRBV11-3; D gene: .; J gene: TRBJ2-2; CDR3 protein: CASSQGPQTTNTGELFF; CDR3 DNA: TGTGCCAGCAGCCAGGGACCTCAGACAACGAACACCGGGGAGCTGTTTTTT
clone size: few; V gene: TRBV2; D gene: .; J gene: TRBJ1-5; CDR3 protein: CASREDNSHNQPQHF; CDR3 DNA: TGTGCCAGCAGAGAGGACAATAGCCACAATCAGCCCCAGCATTTT
clone size: .; V gene: TRBV2; D gene: TRBD1; J gene: TRBJ2-7; CDR3 protein: CASWDRADEQYF; CDR3 DNA: TGTGCCAGCTGGGACAGGGCGGACGAGCAGTACTTC
clone size: once; V gene: TRBV19; D gene: TRBD1; J gene: TRBJ2-2; CDR3 protein: CASSMDREDGELFF; CDR3 DNA: TGTGCCAGTAGTATGGACAGGGAGGACGGGGAGCTGTTTTTT
clone size: once; V gene: TRBV19; D gene: .; J gene: TRBJ1-3; CDR3 protein: CASSIRSGASSGNTIYF; CDR3 DNA: TGTGCCAGTAGTATCCGCTCAGGGGCCAGCTCTGGAAACACCATATATTTT
clone size: .; V gene: TRBV19; D gene: .; J gene: TRBJ2-7; CDR3 protein: CASQEEGGAYEQYF; CDR3 DNA: TGTGCCAGCCAGGAGGAGGGGGGTGCCTACGAGCAGTACTTC
clone size: .; V gene: TRBV11-2; D gene: .; J gene: TRBJ2-7; CDR3 protein: CASSPRNYEQYF; CDR3 DNA: TGTGCCAGCAGCCCCAGAAACTACGAGCAGTACTTC
clone size: .; V gene: TRBV7-6; D gene: .; J gene: TRBJ1-1; CDR3 protein: CASSFRENTEAFF; CDR3 DNA: TGTGCCAGCAGCTTTAGGGAGAACACTGAAGCTTTCTTT
clone size: .; V gene: TRBV7-7; D gene: TRBD1; J gene: TRBJ2-2; CDR3 protein: CASSLVPMGTGKGTGELFF; CDR3 DNA: TGTGCCAGCAGCTTAGTTCCGATGGGGACAGGGAAAGGGACCGGGGAGCTGTTTTTT
clone size: .; V gene: TRBV5-4; D gene: .; J gene: TRBJ1-1; CDR3 protein: CASSDGGVNTEAFF; CDR3 DNA: TGTGCCAGCAGCGACGGTGGAGTGAACACTGAAGCTTTCTTT
clone size: .; V gene: TRBV19; D gene: TRBD1; J gene: TRBJ1-2; CDR3 protein: CASSILRTGSDTF; CDR3 DNA: TGTGCCAGTAGTATTTTAAGGACAGGGTCGGACACCTTC
clone size: .; V gene: TRBV5-4; D gene: TRBD2; J gene: TRBJ2-7; CDR3 protein: CASSLVAGGTYEQYF; CDR3 DNA: TGTGCCAGCAGCTTGGTGGCGGGAGGGACCTACGAGCAGTACTTC
clone size: .; V gene: TRBV27; D gene: TRBD2; J gene: TRBJ2-7; CDR3 protein: CASSLSSGSFYEQYF; CDR3 DNA: TGTGCCAGCAGTTTAAGTAGCGGGAGCTTCTACGAGCAGTACTTC
clone size: once; V gene: TRBV2; D gene: .; J gene: TRBJ2-7; CDR3 protein: CASSDRDEQYF; CDR3 DNA: TGTGCCAGCAGTGACCGGGACGAGCAGTACTTC
clone size: .; V gene: TRBV27; D gene: TRBD1; J gene: TRBJ1-2; CDR3 protein: CASSSNGDRLNYGYTF; CDR3 DNA: TGTGCCAGCAGTTCCAACGGGGACAGGCTGAACTATGGCTACACCTTC
clone size: once; V gene: TRBV9; D gene: TRBD1; J gene: TRBJ1-1; CDR3 protein: CASTPGGDTEAFF; CDR3 DNA: TGTGCCAGCACCCCAGGGGGAGACACTGAAGCTTTCTTT
clone size: .; V gene: TRBV5-6; D gene: TRBD1; J gene: TRBJ2-1; CDR3 protein: CASSETGFYNEQFF; CDR3 DNA: TGTGCCAGCAGCGAGACAGGGTTTTACAATGAGCAGTTCTTC
clone size: .; V gene: TRBV11-1; D gene: .; J gene: TRBJ2-7; CDR3 protein: CASSLVGFGYEQYF; CDR3 DNA: TGTGCCAGCAGCTTAGTCGGATTTGGGTACGAGCAGTACTTC
clone size: .; V gene: TRBV19; D gene: TRBD1; J gene: TRBJ2-3; CDR3 protein: CASSLRDRVTDTQYF; CDR3 DNA: TGTGCCAGTAGTCTCCGGGACAGGGTAACAGATACGCAGTATTTT
clone size: .; V gene: TRBV25-1; D gene: .; J gene: TRBJ1-3; CDR3 protein: CASSEFPQGYSGNTIYF; CDR3 DNA: TGTGCCAGCAGTGAATTCCCTCAGGGCTATTCTGGAAACACCATATATTTT
clone size: .; V gene: TRBV6-5; D gene: TRBD1; J gene: TRBJ1-1; CDR3 protein: CASSRGQGMNTEAFF; CDR3 DNA: TGTGCCAGCAGCCGAGGACAGGGAATGAACACTGAAGCTTTCTTT
clone size: .; V gene: TRBV7-9; D gene: .; J gene: TRBJ2-2; CDR3 protein: CASSLAIEVTGELFF; CDR3 DNA: TGTGCCAGCAGCTTAGCAATAGAGGTGACCGGGGAGCTGTTTTTT
clone size: .; V gene: TRBV28; D gene: TRBD2; J gene: TRBJ2-3; CDR3 protein: CASSLVGEGRADTQYF; CDR3 DNA: TGTGCCAGCAGTTTAGTCGGGGAGGGCCGTGCAGATACGCAGTATTTT
clone size: .; V gene: TRBV7-2; D gene: .; J gene: TRBJ1-1; CDR3 protein: CASSLVGNTEAFF; CDR3 DNA: TGTGCCAGCAGCTTAGTTGGCAACACTGAAGCTTTCTTT
clone size: .; V gene: TRBV27; D gene: .; J gene: TRBJ2-3; CDR3 protein: CASSDYRRQRWDTQYF; CDR3 DNA: TGTGCCAGCAGTGACTACAGGAGACAGAGATGGGATACGCAGTATTTT
clone size: .; V gene: TRBV10-3; D gene: TRBD2; J gene: TRBJ2-3; CDR3 protein: CAIKTTSGPSDTQYF; CDR3 DNA: TGTGCCATCAAGACGACTAGCGGGCCTTCAGATACGCAGTATTTT
clone size: .; V gene: TRBV2; D gene: .; J gene: TRBJ2-7; CDR3 protein: CASSEEPMSYEQYF; CDR3 DNA: TGTGCCAGCAGTGAGGAACCGATGTCCTACGAGCAGTACTTC
clone size: .; V gene: TRBV4-3; D gene: .; J gene: TRBJ1-2; CDR3 protein: CASSHTGTDYGYTF; CDR3 DNA: TGCGCCAGCAGCCACACCGGGACCGACTATGGCTACACCTTC
clone size: .; V gene: TRBV2; D gene: .; J gene: TRBJ2-7; CDR3 protein: CASSGGPRYEQYF; CDR3 DNA: TGTGCCAGCAGTGGAGGCCCCCGTTACGAGCAGTACTTC
clone size: once; V gene: TRBV27; D gene: TRBD1; J gene: TRBJ1-1; CDR3 protein: CASSWDRTRKGTEAFF; CDR3 DNA: TGTGCCAGCAGTTGGGACAGGACGCGAAAAGGCACTGAAGCTTTCTTT
clone size: .; V gene: TRBV27; D gene: .; J gene: TRBJ1-2; CDR3 protein: CASSPREVGYGYTF; CDR3 DNA: TGTGCCAGCAGTCCCAGGGAAGTTGGCTATGGCTACACCTTC
clone size: .; V gene: TRBV28; D gene: TRBD2; J gene: TRBJ2-7; CDR3 protein: CASTSAGLDYEQYF; CDR3 DNA: TGTGCCAGCACTTCGGCGGGACTAGACTACGAGCAGTACTTC
clone size: .; V gene: TRBV5-4; D gene: .; J gene: TRBJ1-2; CDR3 protein: CASSLARDYNYGYTF; CDR3 DNA: TGTGCCAGCAGCTTGGCCCGGGACTATAACTATGGCTACACCTTC
clone size: .; V gene: TRBV4-1; D gene: .; J gene: TRBJ2-7; CDR3 protein: CASSQEGIMMGVISYEQYF; CDR3 DNA: TGCGCCAGCAGCCAAGAAGGTATTATGATGGGCGTGATCTCCTACGAGCAGTACTTC
clone size: .; V gene: TRBV6-5; D gene: .; J gene: TRBJ2-3; CDR3 protein: CASSYKGTTDTQYF; CDR3 DNA: TGTGCCAGCAGTTACAAAGGAACGACAGATACGCAGTATTTT
clone size: .; V gene: TRBV27; D gene: .; J gene: TRBJ1-1; CDR3 protein: CASSLSPNTEAFF; CDR3 DNA: TGTGCCAGCAGTTTATCGCCGAACACTGAAGCTTTCTTT
clone size: .; V gene: TRBV5-1; D gene: .; J gene: TRBJ1-2; CDR3 protein: CASSSEGPGYGYTF; CDR3 DNA: TGCGCCAGCAGTTCAGAAGGTCCGGGCTATGGCTACACCTTC
clone size: .; V gene: TRBV29-1; D gene: .; J gene: TRBJ2-7; CDR3 protein: CSVEEGVGGSYEQYF; CDR3 DNA: TGCAGCGTTGAAGAAGGTGTAGGAGGTTCCTACGAGCAGTACTTC
clone size: .; V gene: TRBV5-4; D gene: .; J gene: TRBJ1-1; CDR3 protein: CASRKGELNTEAFF; CDR3 DNA: TGTGCCAGCAGGAAAGGCGAGCTGAACACTGAAGCTTTCTTT
clone size: .; V gene: TRBV28; D gene: .; J gene: TRBJ1-3; CDR3 protein: CASSFPAYSGNTIYF; CDR3 DNA: TGTGCCAGCAGTTTCCCGGCTTACTCTGGAAACACCATATATTTT
clone size: once; V gene: TRBV11-2; D gene: .; J gene: TRBJ1-2; CDR3 protein: CASSPREGDGYTF; CDR3 DNA: TGTGCCAGCAGCCCCCGAGAGGGGGATGGCTACACCTTC
clone size: .; V gene: TRBV11-2; D gene: TRBD2; J gene: TRBJ2-5; CDR3 protein: CASSLTPAGIARETQYF; CDR3 DNA: TGTGCCAGCAGCTTAACCCCAGCGGGGATTGCTCGGGAGACCCAGTACTTC
clone size: .; V gene: TRBV5-1; D gene: .; J gene: TRBJ2-1; CDR3 protein: CASSLEGQAYNEQFF; CDR3 DNA: TGCGCCAGCAGCTTGGAGGGACAAGCATACAATGAGCAGTTCTTC
clone size: .; V gene: TRBV19; D gene: .; J gene: TRBJ2-1; CDR3 protein: CASRGGSVNEQFF; CDR3 DNA: TGTGCCAGTAGGGGAGGCTCGGTAAATGAGCAGTTCTTC
clone size: .; V gene: TRBV5-5; D gene: TRBD1; J gene: TRBJ1-1; CDR3 protein: CASIQGAGTEAFF; CDR3 DNA: TGTGCCAGCATACAGGGGGCTGGCACTGAAGCTTTCTTT
clone size: once; V gene: TRBV7-8; D gene: TRBD2; J gene: TRBJ2-7; CDR3 protein: CASSSIPTGLVTYEQYF; CDR3 DNA: TGTGCCAGCAGCTCAATCCCAACCGGACTAGTCACCTACGAGCAGTACTTC